This T cell receptor beta chain was captured in a study of blood T cell repertoires in COVID-19. Study-level background: From the United States, Italy and Spain came samples of acute and convalescent COVID-19. T cells, B-cell-depleted T cells, or PBMCs provided the cDNA or gDNA that served as material.

As originally analysed: Reference gene primers were amplified, and this amplification served to estimate nucleated cell counts. TCRdb's copy holds only in-frame clones and misses some; the assay was immunoSEQ multiplex PCR. Clone size and the V and J calls come from that table; the DNA yielded D and trimming. This sample carries fewer than 200,000 clones, approximately 81% of them seen once, and the ten largest clones take 0.8% to 1.2%. CDR3 length equals 10 residues. In germline, CDR1 is SGHNT, CDR2 YYREEE (reference sequence). The V gene lost 3 bases and the J gene lost 6 bases, with 4 bases spanning the gap.

The genes are TRBV5-4 and TRBJ2-7; D call uncertain. The sample was peripheral blood. This TCR came from a man aged 35 to 55 with acute or convalescent COVID-19. The CDR3 sequence: CASSSLEQYF. In nucleotides, the CDR3 is TGTGCCAGCAGCTCCCTCGAGCAGTACTTC.